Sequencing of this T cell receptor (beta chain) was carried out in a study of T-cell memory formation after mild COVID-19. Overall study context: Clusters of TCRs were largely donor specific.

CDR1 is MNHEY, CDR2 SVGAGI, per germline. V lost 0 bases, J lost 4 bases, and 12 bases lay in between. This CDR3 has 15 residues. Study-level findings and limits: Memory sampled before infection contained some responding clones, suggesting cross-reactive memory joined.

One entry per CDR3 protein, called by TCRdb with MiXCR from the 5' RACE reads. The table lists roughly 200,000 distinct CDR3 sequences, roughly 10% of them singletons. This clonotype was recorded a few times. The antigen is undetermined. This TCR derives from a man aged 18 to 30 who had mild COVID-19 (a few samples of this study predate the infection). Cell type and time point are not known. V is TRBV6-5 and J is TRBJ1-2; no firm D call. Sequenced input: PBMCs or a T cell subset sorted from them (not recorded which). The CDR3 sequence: CASSYSASRGYGYTF. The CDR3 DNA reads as TGTGCCAGCAGTTACTCTGCCTCACGAGGCTATGGCTACACCTTC.